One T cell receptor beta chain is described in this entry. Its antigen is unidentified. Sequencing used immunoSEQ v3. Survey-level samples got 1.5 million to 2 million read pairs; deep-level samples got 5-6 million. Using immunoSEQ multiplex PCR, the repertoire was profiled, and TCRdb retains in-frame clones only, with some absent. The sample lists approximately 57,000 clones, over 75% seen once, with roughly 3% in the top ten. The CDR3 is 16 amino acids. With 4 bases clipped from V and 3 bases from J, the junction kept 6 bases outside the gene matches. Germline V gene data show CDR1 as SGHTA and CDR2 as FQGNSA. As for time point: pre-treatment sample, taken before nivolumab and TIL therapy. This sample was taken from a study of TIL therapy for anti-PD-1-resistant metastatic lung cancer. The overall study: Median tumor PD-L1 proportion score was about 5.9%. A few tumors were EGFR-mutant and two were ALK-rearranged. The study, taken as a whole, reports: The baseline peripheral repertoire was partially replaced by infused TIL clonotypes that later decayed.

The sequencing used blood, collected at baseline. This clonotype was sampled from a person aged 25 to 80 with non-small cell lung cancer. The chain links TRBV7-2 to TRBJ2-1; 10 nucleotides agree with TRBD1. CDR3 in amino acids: CASSSSGQGGYNEQFF. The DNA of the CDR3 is TGTGCCAGCAGCTCTTCCGGACAGGGGGGCTACAATGAGCAGTTCTTC.